These 2 T cell receptor beta chains share one sample of origin, sequenced in a study of blood T cell repertoires in COVID-19. Sequencing was performed with immunoSEQ multiplex PCR; in TCRdb, only in-frame clones are kept and a portion is missing. This table has about 120,000 clones, 82% appearing once. The sequencing sample was made of peripheral blood. The receptors derive from a human donor in a cohort sampled during active COVID-19.

This clone was recorded only once. V gene TRBV27 combines with J gene TRBJ1-1; a possible D gene is TRBD1 (6 bases). The V gene's germline CDR1 is MNHEY and CDR2 SMNVEV (reference sequence). Deletions cut 5 bases from V and 5 bases from J, with 15 bases between. The CDR3 runs to 14 residues. The CDR3 sequence is CASSPEQGWTEAFF. CDR3 nucleotides: TGTGCCAGCAGTCCCGAGCAGGGGTGGACTGAAGCTTTCTTT.

The chain couples TRBV27 to TRBJ2-5; 9 nucleotides agree with TRBD2. V lost 5 bases to trimming and J lost 12 bases; unmatched junction nucleotides: 13. This CDR3 region has 14 residues. Germline CDR1 reads MNHEY; CDR2 reads SMNVEV (reference sequence). CDR3 coding DNA: TGTGCCAGCAGTCCAGAGCGGGGGGCCCTGGCAAAGTACTTC. Its translation is CASSPERGALAKYF.